This entry is about one TCR beta chain. Here immunoSEQ multiplex PCR was the method, and the copy in TCRdb shows in-frame clones only, minus some. Among 65,000 to 80,000 clones listed, 85% to 90% were seen once. Described time point: pretreatment peripheral blood. Urothelial carcinoma affected the patients, and it was locally advanced or metastatic. The entry originates in a study of PD-L1 blockade in urothelial cancer. J lost 4 bases, V lost 5 bases, and 5 bases had no gene match. CDR3 length equals 14 residues. Germline-derived CDR1 and CDR2 are MDHEN and SYDVKM. The sample was PBMCs, taken around atezolizumab (anti-PD-L1) treatment. The TCR comes from a man between 65 and 85 years old with urothelial cancer. The chain couples TRBV28 to TRBJ1-2; TRBD1 matches at 9 bases. The CDR3: CASSPRDRAYGYTF. CDR3 sequence (DNA): TGTGCCAGCAGTCCCCGGGACAGGGCCTATGGCTACACCTTC.